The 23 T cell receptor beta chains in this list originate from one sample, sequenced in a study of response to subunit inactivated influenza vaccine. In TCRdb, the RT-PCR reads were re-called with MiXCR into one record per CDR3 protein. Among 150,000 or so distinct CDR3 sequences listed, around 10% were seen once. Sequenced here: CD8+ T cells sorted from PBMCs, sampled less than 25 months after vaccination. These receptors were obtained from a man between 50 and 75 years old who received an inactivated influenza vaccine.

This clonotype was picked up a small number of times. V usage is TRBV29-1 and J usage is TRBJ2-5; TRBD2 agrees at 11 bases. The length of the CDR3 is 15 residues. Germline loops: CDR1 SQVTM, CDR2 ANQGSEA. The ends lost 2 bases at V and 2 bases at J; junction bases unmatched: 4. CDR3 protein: CSVEPGLAAQETQYF. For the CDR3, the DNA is TGCAGCGTTGAACCGGGACTAGCGGCTCAAGAGACCCAGTACTTC.

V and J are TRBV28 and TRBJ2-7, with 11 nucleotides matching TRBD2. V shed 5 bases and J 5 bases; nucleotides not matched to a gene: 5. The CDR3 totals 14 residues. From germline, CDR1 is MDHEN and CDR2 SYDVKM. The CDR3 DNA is TGTGCCAGCAGTCAACTAGCGGGAGCGAACGAGCAGTACTTC. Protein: CASSQLAGANEQYF. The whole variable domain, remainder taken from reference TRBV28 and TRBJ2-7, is DVKVTQSSRYLVKRTGEKVFLECVQDMDHENMFWYRQDPGLGLRLIYFSYDVKMKEKGDIPEGYSVSREKKERFSLILESASTNQTSMYLCASSQLAGANEQYFGPGTRLTVT.

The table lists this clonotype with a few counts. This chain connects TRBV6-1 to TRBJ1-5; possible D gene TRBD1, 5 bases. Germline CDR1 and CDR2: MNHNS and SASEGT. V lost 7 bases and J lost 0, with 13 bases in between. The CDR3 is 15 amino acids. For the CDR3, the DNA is TGTGCCAGCATCGAGGGGTGGGTTAGCAATCAGCCCCAGCATTTT. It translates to CASIEGWVSNQPQHF.

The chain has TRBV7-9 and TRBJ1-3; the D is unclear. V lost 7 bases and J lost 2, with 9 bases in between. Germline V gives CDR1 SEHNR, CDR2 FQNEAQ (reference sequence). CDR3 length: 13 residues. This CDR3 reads CASIPTPGNTIYF. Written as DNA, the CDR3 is TGTGCCAGCATCCCGACACCTGGAAACACCATATATTTT.

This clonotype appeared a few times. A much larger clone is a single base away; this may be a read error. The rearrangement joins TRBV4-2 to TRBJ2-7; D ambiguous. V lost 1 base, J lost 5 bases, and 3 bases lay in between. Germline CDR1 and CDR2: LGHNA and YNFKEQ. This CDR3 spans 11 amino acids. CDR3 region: CASSQVDEQYF. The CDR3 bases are TGTGCCAGCAGCCAAGTGGACGAGCAGTACTTC.

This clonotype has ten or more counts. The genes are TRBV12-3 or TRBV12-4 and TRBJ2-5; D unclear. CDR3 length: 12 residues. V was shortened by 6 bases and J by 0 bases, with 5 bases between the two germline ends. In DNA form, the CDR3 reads TGTGCCAGCAGCAAGTACCAAGAGACCCAGTACTTC. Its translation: CASSKYQETQYF.

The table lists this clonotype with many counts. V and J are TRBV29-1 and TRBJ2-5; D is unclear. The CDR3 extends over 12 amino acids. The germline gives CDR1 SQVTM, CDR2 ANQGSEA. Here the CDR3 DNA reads TGCAGTATCGAGGTCGTCCAAGAGACCCAGTACTTC. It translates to CSIEVVQETQYF. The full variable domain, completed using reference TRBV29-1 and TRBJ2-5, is SAVISQKPSRDICQRGTSLTIQCQVDSQVTMMFWYRQQPGQSLTLIATANQGSEATYESGFVIDKFPISRPNLTFSTLTVSNMSPEDSSIYLCSIEVVQETQYFGPGTRLLVL.

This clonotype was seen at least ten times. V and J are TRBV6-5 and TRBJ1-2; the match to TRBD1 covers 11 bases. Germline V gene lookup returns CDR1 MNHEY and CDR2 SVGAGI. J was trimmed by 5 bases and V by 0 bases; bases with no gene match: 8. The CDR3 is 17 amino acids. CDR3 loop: CASSYSDRGLVTYGYTF. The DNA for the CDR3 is TGTGCCAGCAGTTACTCGGACAGGGGGCTTGTCACGTATGGCTACACCTTC.

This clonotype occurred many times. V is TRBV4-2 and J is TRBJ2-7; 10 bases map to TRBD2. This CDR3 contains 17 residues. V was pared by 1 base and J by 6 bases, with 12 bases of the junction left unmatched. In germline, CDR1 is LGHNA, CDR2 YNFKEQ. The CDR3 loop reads CASSQGADLAGAPEQYF. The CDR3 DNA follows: TGTGCCAGCAGCCAAGGGGCGGATCTAGCGGGAGCTCCCGAGCAGTACTTC.

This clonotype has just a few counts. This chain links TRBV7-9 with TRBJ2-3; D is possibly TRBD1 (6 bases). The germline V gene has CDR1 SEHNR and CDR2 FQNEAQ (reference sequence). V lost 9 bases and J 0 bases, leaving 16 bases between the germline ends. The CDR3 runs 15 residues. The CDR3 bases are TGTGCCAGTATTACACAGGGACCTAGCACAGATACGCAGTATTTT. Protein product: CASITQGPSTDTQYF.

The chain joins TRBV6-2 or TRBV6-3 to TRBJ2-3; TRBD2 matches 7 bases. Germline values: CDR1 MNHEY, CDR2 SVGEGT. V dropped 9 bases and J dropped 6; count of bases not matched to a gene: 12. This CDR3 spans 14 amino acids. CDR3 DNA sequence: TGTGCCAGACCCAGGGAGGGGTGTCGGGATACGCAGTATTTT. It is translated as CARPREGCRDTQYF.

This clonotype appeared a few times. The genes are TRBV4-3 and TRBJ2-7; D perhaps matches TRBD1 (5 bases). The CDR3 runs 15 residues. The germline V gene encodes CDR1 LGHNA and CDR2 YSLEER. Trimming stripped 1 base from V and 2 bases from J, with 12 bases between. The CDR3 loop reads CASSQVGASAYEQYF. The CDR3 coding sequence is TGCGCCAGCAGCCAAGTTGGGGCCAGTGCCTACGAGCAGTACTTC.

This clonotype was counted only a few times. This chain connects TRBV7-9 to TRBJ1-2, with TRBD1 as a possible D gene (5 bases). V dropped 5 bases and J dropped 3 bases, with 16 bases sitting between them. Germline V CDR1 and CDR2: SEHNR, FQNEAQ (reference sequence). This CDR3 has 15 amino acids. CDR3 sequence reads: CASSPNGRGYYGYTF. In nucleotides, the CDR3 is TGTGCCAGCAGCCCCAACGGTCGGGGGTACTATGGCTACACCTTC.

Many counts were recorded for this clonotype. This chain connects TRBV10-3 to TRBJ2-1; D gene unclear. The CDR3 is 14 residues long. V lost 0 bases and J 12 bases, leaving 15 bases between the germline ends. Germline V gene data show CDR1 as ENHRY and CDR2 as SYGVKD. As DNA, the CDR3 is TGTGCCATCAGTGAGTCCCTAGACCTACTGGCGCAGTTCTTC. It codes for CAISESLDLLAQFF.

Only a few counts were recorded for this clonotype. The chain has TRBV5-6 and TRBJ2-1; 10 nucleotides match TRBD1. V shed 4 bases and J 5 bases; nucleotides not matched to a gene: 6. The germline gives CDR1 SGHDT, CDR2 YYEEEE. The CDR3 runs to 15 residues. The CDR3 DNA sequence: TGTGCCAGCAGCGCCGGGACAGGGGCGAACAATGAGCAGTTCTTC. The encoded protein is CASSAGTGANNEQFF.

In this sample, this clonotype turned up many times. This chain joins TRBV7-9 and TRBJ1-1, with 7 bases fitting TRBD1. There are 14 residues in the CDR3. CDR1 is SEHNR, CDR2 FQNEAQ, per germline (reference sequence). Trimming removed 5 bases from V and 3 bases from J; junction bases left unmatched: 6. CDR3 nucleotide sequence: TGTGCCAGCAGCGTACGACAGGGTGACACTGAAGCTTTCTTT. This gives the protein CASSVRQGDTEAFF.

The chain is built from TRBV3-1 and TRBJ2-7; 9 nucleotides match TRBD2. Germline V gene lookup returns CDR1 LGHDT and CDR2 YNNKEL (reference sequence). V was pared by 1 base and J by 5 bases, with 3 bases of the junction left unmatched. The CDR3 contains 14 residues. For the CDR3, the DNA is TGTGCCAGCAGCCAAGTAGGACTAGCGAACGAGCAGTACTTC. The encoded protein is CASSQVGLANEQYF.

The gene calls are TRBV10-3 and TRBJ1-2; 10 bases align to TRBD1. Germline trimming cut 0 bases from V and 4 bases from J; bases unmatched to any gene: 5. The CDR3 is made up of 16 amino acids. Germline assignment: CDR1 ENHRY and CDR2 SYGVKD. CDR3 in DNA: TGTGCCATCAGTGAGTCGGGACAGGGGCCCTTCTATGGCTACACCTTC. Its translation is CAISESGQGPFYGYTF.

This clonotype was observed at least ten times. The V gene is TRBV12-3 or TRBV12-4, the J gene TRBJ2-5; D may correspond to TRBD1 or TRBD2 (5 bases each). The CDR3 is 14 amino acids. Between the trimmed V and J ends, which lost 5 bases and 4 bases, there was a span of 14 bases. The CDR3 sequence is CASSLGTMAETQYF. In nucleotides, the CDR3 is TGTGCCAGCAGTCTAGGGACCATGGCAGAGACCCAGTACTTC.

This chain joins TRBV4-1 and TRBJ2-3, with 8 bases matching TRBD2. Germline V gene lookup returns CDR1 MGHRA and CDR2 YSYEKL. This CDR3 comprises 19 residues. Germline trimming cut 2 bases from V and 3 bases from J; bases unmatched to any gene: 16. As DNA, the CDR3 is TGCGCCAGCAGCCAACAGCCCCAACTTCAGGCGGGAGGTACAGATACGCAGTATTTT. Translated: CASSQQPQLQAGGTDTQYF.

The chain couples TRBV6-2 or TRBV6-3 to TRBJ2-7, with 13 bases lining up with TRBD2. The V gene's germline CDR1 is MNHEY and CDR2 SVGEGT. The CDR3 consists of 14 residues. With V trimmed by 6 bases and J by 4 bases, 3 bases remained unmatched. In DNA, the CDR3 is TGTGCCAGCAGAGCGGGACTAGCGGGATACGAGCAGTACTTC. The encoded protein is CASRAGLAGYEQYF.

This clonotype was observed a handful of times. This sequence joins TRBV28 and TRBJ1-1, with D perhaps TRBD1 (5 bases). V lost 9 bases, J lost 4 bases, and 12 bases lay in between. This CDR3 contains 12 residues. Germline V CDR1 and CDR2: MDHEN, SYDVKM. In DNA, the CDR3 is TGTGCCAGTCTTGACGGGGCCACTGAAGCTTTCTTT. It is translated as CASLDGATEAFF.

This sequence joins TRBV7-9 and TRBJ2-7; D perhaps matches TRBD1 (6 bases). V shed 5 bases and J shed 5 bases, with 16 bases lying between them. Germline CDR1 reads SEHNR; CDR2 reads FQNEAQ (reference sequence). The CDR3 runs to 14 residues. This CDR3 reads CASSPPDRENEQYF. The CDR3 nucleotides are TGTGCCAGCAGCCCCCCGGACAGAGAGAACGAGCAGTACTTC.